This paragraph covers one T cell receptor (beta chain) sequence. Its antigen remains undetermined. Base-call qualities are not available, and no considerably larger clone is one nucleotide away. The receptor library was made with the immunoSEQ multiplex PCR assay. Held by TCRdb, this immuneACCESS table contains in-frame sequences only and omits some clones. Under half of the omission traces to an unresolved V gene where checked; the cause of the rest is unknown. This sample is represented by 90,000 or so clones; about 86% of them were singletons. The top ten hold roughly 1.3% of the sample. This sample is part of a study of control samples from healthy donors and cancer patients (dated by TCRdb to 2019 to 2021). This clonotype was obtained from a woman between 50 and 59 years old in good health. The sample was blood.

The DNA sequence is given as TGTGCCAGCAGCTTAGAGAGGGGGGGGGTCTACGAGCAGTACTTC. Translated, it gives CASSLERGGVYEQYF. This chain is built from TRBV11-2 and TRBJ2-7; a tentative D match to TRBD2 spans 7 bases. The CDR3, from cysteine to phenylalanine, totals 15 residues. Only CDR3 DNA is held: 45 bases, read in frame from base 1. The germline V gene yields SGHAT for CDR1 and FQNNGV for CDR2. V gives up 0 bases and J gives up 3 bases, and the segment between their germline ends measures 12 bases.